Listed below are T cell receptor beta chains from one sample, sequenced in a study of T cell responses to AZD1222 COVID-19 vaccine. Measured with immunoSEQ multiplex PCR; TCRdb has only the in-frame clones, and not every one. Of 110,000 to 150,000 clones listed, around 90% were seen once; the top ten hold about 3.7%. The source material was peripheral blood, sampled on day 0 of AZD1222 vaccination. The receptor set was obtained from an adult in good health. CDR3s include the opening cysteine and the closing phenylalanine or tryptophan. A D gene is named only where the DNA matches it firmly. Rows give clone size only sometimes, using once, few, many, or a class for an expanded clone.

j_call | v_call | clone_size | d_call | cdr3_nt | cdr3_aa
TRBJ2-2 | TRBV19 | . | . | TGTGCCAGTAGTATCGAGGACAGTACTACCGGGGAGCTGTTTTTT | CASSIEDSTTGELFF
TRBJ1-1 | TRBV27 | few | . | TGTGCCAGCAGTCAAAAGAGGTTAGTCACTGAAGCTTTCTTT | CASSQKRLVTEAFF
TRBJ2-3 | TRBV11-2 | . | TRBD1 | TGTGCCAGCAGCCCGAGGACAGGGTCGGGGGATACGCAGTATTTT | CASSPRTGSGDTQYF
TRBJ1-2 | TRBV10-2 | . | . | TGCGCCAGCAGTGAATGGCGGGGCAATAACTATGGCTACACCTTC | CASSEWRGNNYGYTF
TRBJ1-6 | TRBV6-5 | . | TRBD1 | TGTGCCAGCAGCTTGGGACAGGGATGGTCACCCCTCCACTTT | CASSLGQGWSPLHF
TRBJ1-1 | TRBV2 | . | . | TGTGCCAGCAGTGCCACAGGGTGGGCTGAAGCTTTCTTT | CASSATGWAEAFF
TRBJ2-3 | TRBV12-3/TRBV12-4 | . | . | TGTGCCAGCAGGATACCCGGGGCCACGCAGTATTTT | CASRIPGATQYF
TRBJ2-1 | TRBV19 | . | TRBD1 | TGTGCCAGTAGTTATGGGACAGGGGGCGAGCAGTTCTTC | CASSYGTGGEQFF
TRBJ1-2 | TRBV9 | . | . | TGTGCCAGCACTAGGGACTCCTCCTCCTTGAGCAACACCTTC | CASTRDSSSLSNTF
TRBJ1-1 | TRBV18 | . | TRBD1 | TGTGCCAGCTCAGGGACAGAATACACTGAAGCTTTCTTT | CASSGTEYTEAFF
TRBJ2-6 | TRBV19 | . | . | TGTGCCACAAGGGATTCTGGGGCCAACGTCCTGACTTTC | CATRDSGANVLTF
TRBJ2-7 | TRBV12-3/TRBV12-4 | . | . | TGTGCCAGCAGTTTAACCGGGGTGGAGCAGTACTTC | CASSLTGVEQYF
TRBJ1-3 | TRBV5-1 | . | . | TGCGCCAGCAGCTTAACAGGGCCCGGTAACACCATATATTTT | CASSLTGPGNTIYF
TRBJ1-5 | TRBV24-1 | . | TRBD1 | TGTGCCACCAGGGACAGGGACAATCAGCCCCAGCATTTT | CATRDRDNQPQHF
TRBJ1-1 | TRBV7-6 | . | . | TGTGCCAGCAGCCCCCGAAGGGGCTCAAACACTGAAGCTTTCTTT | CASSPRRGSNTEAFF
TRBJ2-7 | TRBV9 | . | . | TGTGCCAGCAGCGTAGGTGCGGGTATCTCCTACGAGCAGTACTTC | CASSVGAGISYEQYF
TRBJ2-2 | TRBV19 | . | TRBD2 | TGTGCCAGTAGTGAGGGACTAGCGGGATTGGCGACGAACACCGGGGAGCTGTTTTTT | CASSEGLAGLATNTGELFF
TRBJ1-1 | TRBV28 | once | . | TGTGCCAGCAGGGGGGGTCAGGCTTACACTGAAGCTTTCTTT | CASRGGQAYTEAFF
TRBJ1-5 | TRBV28 | few | . | TGTGCCAGCAGTTCCCAGGTTAGCAATCAGCCCCAGCATTTT | CASSSQVSNQPQHF
TRBJ1-1 | TRBV5-1 | few | . | TGCGCCAGCACCTATACGGGGACGAGCACTGAAGCTTTCTTT | CASTYTGTSTEAFF
TRBJ2-1 | TRBV7-4 | . | TRBD2 | TGTGCCAGCAGCCCTAGCGGGAGGCCTCAGTTCTTC | CASSPSGRPQFF
TRBJ1-2 | TRBV10-3 | . | . | TGTGCCATCAGTGCTGTAGGCGGCTATGGCTACACCTTC | CAISAVGGYGYTF
TRBJ2-7 | TRBV25-1 | . | . | TGTGCCAGCAGTGAATATGGCCTAATGGGAGAGCAGTACTTC | CASSEYGLMGEQYF
TRBJ1-5 | TRBV12-3/TRBV12-4 | . | TRBD1 | TGTGCCAGCAGTATCCGGGACAGTCCCCAGCATTTT | CASSIRDSPQHF
TRBJ1-1 | TRBV6-5 | . | . | TGTGCCAGCAGTTACTCGGCCCTATGGGGGAACACTGAAGCTTTCTTT | CASSYSALWGNTEAFF
TRBJ2-7 | TRBV6-5 | . | TRBD2 | TGTGCCAGCAGCTTCGGGGGAGGGCCCCAGAACGAGCAGTACTTC | CASSFGGGPQNEQYF
TRBJ1-2 | TRBV30 | . | . | TGTGCTGCCCAGGGAGAAGTCTTGGCGGGCTACACCTTC | CAAQGEVLAGYTF
TRBJ2-7 | TRBV18 | once | TRBD2 | TGTGCCAGCTCACCTACTAGCGGGAAATCCTACGAGCAGTACTTC | CASSPTSGKSYEQYF
TRBJ1-5 | TRBV5-5 | . | . | TGTGCCAGCAGCCCCCAGCCTCCAGATCAGCCCCAGCATTTT | CASSPQPPDQPQHF
TRBJ1-3 | TRBV9 | . | . | TGTGCCAGCAGCGGAAGAACAGGGTTAGGAAACACCATATATTTT | CASSGRTGLGNTIYF
TRBJ2-2 | TRBV7-9 | . | . | TGTGCCAGCAGCTGGCGGCGGGACACCGGGGAGCTGTTTTTT | CASSWRRDTGELFF
TRBJ1-3 | TRBV28 | once | TRBD1 | TGTGCCAGCAGTTTTGTCCGGCCGGGACAGGGGGGCAGAAACACCATATATTTT | CASSFVRPGQGGRNTIYF
TRBJ2-2 | TRBV5-4 | once | . | TGTGCCAGCAGCTTGGCCACCAAGGACGGGGAGCTGTTTTTT | CASSLATKDGELFF
TRBJ1-5 | TRBV12-3/TRBV12-4 | . | . | TGTGCCAGCACCAACCGGGTGGACCAGCCCCAGCATTTT | CASTNRVDQPQHF
TRBJ1-2 | TRBV19 | . | . | TGTGCCAGTAGTATCCTCTTATGGGGTCAAGATGGCTACACCTTC | CASSILLWGQDGYTF
TRBJ2-2 | TRBV3-1/TRBV3-2 | . | . | TGTGCCAGCAGCCAAGATAGAATGGGGGGCACCGGGGAGCTGTTTTTT | CASSQDRMGGTGELFF
TRBJ2-1 | TRBV21-1 | . | . | TGTGCCAGAACCGGGGACAGGCCCTACAATGAGCAGTTCTTC | CARTGDRPYNEQFF
TRBJ2-7 | TRBV9 | . | . | TGTGCCAGCAGCGTAGCTACTCCGTTACCCAAGCTTCCCTACGAGCAGTACTTC | CASSVATPLPKLPYEQYF
TRBJ2-3 | TRBV4-1 | . | . | TGCGCCAGCAGCCAAGATTTCGGCACAGATACGCAGTATTTT | CASSQDFGTDTQYF
TRBJ1-2 | TRBV6-5 | . | . | TGTGCCAGCACTAATGGTGTAACCTATGGCTACACCTTC | CASTNGVTYGYTF
TRBJ2-7 | TRBV15 | . | . | TGTGCCACCAGCAGCCAGGGGGGTCAAGGGGAGCAGTACTTC | CATSSQGGQGEQYF
TRBJ1-3 | TRBV5-6 | . | . | TGTGCCAGCAGCTTGGGCCAGGGGATTAGAAACACCATATATTTT | CASSLGQGIRNTIYF
TRBJ2-7 | TRBV10-2 | . | . | TGCGCCAGCAGCCGTGTTAGCGTGTCCCACGAGCAGTACTTC | CASSRVSVSHEQYF
TRBJ2-4 | TRBV19 | . | . | TGTGCCAGTACAGGCTCTCTAGCCAAAAACATTCAGTACTTC | CASTGSLAKNIQYF
TRBJ1-4 | TRBV6-2/TRBV6-3 | . | TRBD1 | TGTGCCAGCAGTTACTTAGAAACCGGGACAGGGCCTGAAAAACTGTTTTTT | CASSYLETGTGPEKLFF
TRBJ2-7 | TRBV6-5 | . | TRBD2 | TGTGCCAGCAGGCAGGGAGGGAGCCCCTACGAGCAGTACTTC | CASRQGGSPYEQYF
TRBJ1-2 | TRBV9 | . | . | TGTGCCAGCAGCGTAGCGGTGGGACTGGATGGTTACACCTTC | CASSVAVGLDGYTF
TRBJ1-5 | TRBV2 | once | . | TGTGCCAGCTCCCAGCAGGGGAGGCGTAGCAATCAGCCCCAGCATTTT | CASSQQGRRSNQPQHF
TRBJ2-5 | TRBV5-1 | . | TRBD1 | TGCGCCAGCAGCTCCGGGACAGGGTGGCAAGAGACCCAGTACTTC | CASSSGTGWQETQYF
TRBJ2-7 | TRBV19 | . | . | TGTGCCAGTAGTATCCCCGAGGGATATGACGAGCAGTACTTC | CASSIPEGYDEQYF
TRBJ2-7 | TRBV5-1 | once | . | TGCGCCAGCAGCATGGACGCATACGAGCAGTACTTC | CASSMDAYEQYF
TRBJ2-7 | TRBV27 | . | . | TGTGCCAGCAGTTATGGAGGGAACTACGAGCAGTACTTC | CASSYGGNYEQYF
TRBJ2-5 | TRBV3-1/TRBV3-2 | . | TRBD2 | TGTGCCAGCAGCCAAGGGTGGAGAACGGGACTAGCGGGGGGCCTCCAAGAGACCCAGTACTTC | CASSQGWRTGLAGGLQETQYF
TRBJ1-4 | TRBV27 | . | . | TGTGCCAGCAGCCATAGACGTGCAACTAATGAAAAACTGTTTTTT | CASSHRRATNEKLFF
TRBJ2-7 | TRBV10-3 | . | TRBD1 | TGTGCCACCTTCTCAGGACAGGGATACGAGCAGTACTTC | CATFSGQGYEQYF